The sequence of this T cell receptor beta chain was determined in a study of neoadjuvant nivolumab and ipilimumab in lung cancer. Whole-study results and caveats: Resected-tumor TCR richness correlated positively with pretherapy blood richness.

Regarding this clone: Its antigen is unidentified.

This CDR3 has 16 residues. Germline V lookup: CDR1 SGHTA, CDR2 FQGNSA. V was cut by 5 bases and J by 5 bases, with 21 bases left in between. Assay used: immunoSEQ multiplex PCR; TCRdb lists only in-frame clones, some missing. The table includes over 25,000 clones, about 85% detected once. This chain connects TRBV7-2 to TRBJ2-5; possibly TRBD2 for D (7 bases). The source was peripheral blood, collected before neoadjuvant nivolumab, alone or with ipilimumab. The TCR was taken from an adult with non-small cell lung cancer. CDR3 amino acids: CASSPGGRGIAETQYF. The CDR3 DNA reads TGTGCCAGCAGCCCCGGGGGGCGGGGGATTGCGGAGACCCAGTACTTC.